The present entry profiles one T cell receptor beta chain with its context. Its cognate antigen is unknown. The length of the CDR3 is 14 residues. The germline V gene has CDR1 LGHNA and CDR2 YNFKEQ. V was trimmed by 4 bases and J by 1 base, leaving 10 bases between them. The data are from a study of cytotoxic CD8 clonotypes in ibrutinib-treated CLL. Overall study: Timing of response sample collection was a median around 12 months after treatment start, with a range of 6 to 36.

TCR beta libraries used about 1.8 micrograms of DNA from cryopreserved PBMCs. Study-level findings and limits: Clonality increased at ibrutinib response, then returned toward baseline at progression.

Libraries were prepared by immunoSEQ multiplex PCR; TCRdb keeps only in-frame clonotypes and omits some of them. Among roughly 53,000 clones listed, 54% were seen once. The chain joins TRBV4-2 to TRBJ1-2, with D hard to call. Material: PBMCs, obtained at disease progression, from a patient treated with ibrutinib. The receptor's source is a human donor with chronic lymphocytic leukemia. The CDR3 DNA is TGTGCCAGCAGCCGAGAGAAGGTTAACTATGGCTACACCTTC. It specifies CASSREKVNYGYTF.